The source of this TCR beta chain is a study of blood T cell repertoires in COVID-19. Study-level background: The study drew acute and convalescent COVID-19 samples from the United States, Italy and Spain. The cDNA or gDNA used as material had been derived from T cells, B-cell-depleted T cells, or PBMCs.

The CDR3 extends over 14 amino acids. Germline trimming cut 10 bases from V and 3 bases from J; bases unmatched to any gene: 8. CDR1 is MNHEY, CDR2 SVGAGI, per germline. Authors' analysis steps: Reference gene primer amplification gave estimated nucleated cell counts. Produced via immunoSEQ multiplex PCR; TCRdb's table is partial and in-frame only. D and trimming come from the DNA, and the V and J calls and clone size come from that table. Among about 180,000 clones listed, approximately 86% were seen once. The sequenced sample consisted of peripheral blood. This sequence originates from a man aged 45 to 65 with active or convalescent COVID-19. This chain uses TRBV6-5 with TRBJ2-7; 11 bases match TRBD2. The CDR3 spells CATQLAGDDYEQYF. The CDR3 DNA reads as TGTGCCACCCAACTAGCGGGGGATGACTACGAGCAGTACTTC.